What follows describes a single T cell receptor (beta chain). Its antigen is currently unknown. This sample is part of a study of T cells in localized non-small cell lung cancer. Points from the study as a whole: Uninvolved adjacent lung showed peak T cell clonality, exceeding tumor. Because sequencing included only one region (of the tumor), heterogeneity remains possible. Of the top 100 tumor clones, median around 60 were in adjacent lung, approximately 28 among its top 100.

Sequencing was performed with immunoSEQ multiplex PCR; in TCRdb, only in-frame clones are kept and a portion is missing. Of around 94,000 clones detected, about 87% appear once; the ten largest clones hold more than 14%. This sequence was found in a man between 40 and 75 years old with stage I squamous cell lung carcinoma. This material consisted of peripheral blood, taken before any cancer treatment.

CDR3 DNA sequence: TGTGCCAGCAGTCGGACCCACACTGAAGCTTTCTTT. Translated, it gives CASSRTHTEAFF. The V call is TRBV27, the J call TRBJ1-1; no reliable D call. Germline V gene sequence: CDR1 MNHEY, CDR2 SMNVEV (reference sequence). Trimming removed 5 bases at V and 3 bases at J, with 7 bases between. The CDR3 is made up of 12 amino acids.